The entry that follows covers one T cell receptor (beta chain) sequence. Its antigen remains unidentified. This specimen comes from a study of shared clonotypes between healthy human individuals. Across the whole study: Three CD4 naive, three CD4 memory, two CD8 naive and one CD8 memory plate were used per donor.

The method was immunoSEQ multiplex PCR; TCRdb's version includes in-frame clones alone and lacks a portion of them. This sample has around 2.5 million clones, with 80% to 95% found just once. The V end lost 7 bases, the J end lost 8 bases, and 20 bases lay between the germline ends. CDR1 and CDR2 from the germline V gene are MNHEY and SVGAGI. The CDR3 is 15 residues long. Whole-study findings and limits: Large depth notwithstanding, sorted-subset sequencing proved incomplete by rarefaction.

The TCR sequence derives from a man aged 18 to 30 in good health. Some clones in this sample may be carry-over from other donors' samples. The sample was naive CD4+ T cells from PBMCs. As for subset: CD45RA+ positively selected. V usage is TRBV6-5 and J usage is TRBJ1-4, with no clear D. In DNA form, the CDR3 reads TGTGCCAGCAAAGGAGGCGTGGGGTACGGGGAAAAACTGTTTTTT. As protein: CASKGGVGYGEKLFF.